This TCR beta chain was sequenced for a study of PD-L1 blockade in urothelial cancer. Patients were diagnosed with urothelial carcinoma, either locally advanced or metastatic. The CDR3 is 15 amino acids. The ends lost 5 bases at V and 4 bases at J; junction bases unmatched: 11. CDR1 and CDR2 from the germline V gene are SGHDT and YYEEEE. Synthetic TCR analog templates were spiked into all PCRs individually. Data came from immunoSEQ multiplex PCR; TCRdb stores just in-frame clones and leaves some out. The data hold more than 70,000 clones, with about 89% observed a single time. The V gene is TRBV5-6, the J gene TRBJ1-1; TRBD1 matches 7 bases. The sequencing here drew on PBMCs, taken around atezolizumab (anti-PD-L1) treatment. The origin of this receptor is a man aged 55 to 70 with urothelial cancer. The CDR3, as DNA: TGTGCCAGCAGTCAAATTACAGGGGAAGGCACTGAAGCTTTCTTT. This codes for CASSQITGEGTEAFF.